This T cell receptor beta chain was found in a study of T cell responses to AZD1222 COVID-19 vaccine. The study, taken as a whole, reports: Among the donors, most were white British and more were female, and clonal diversity was possibly underestimated. Spike-specific TCR breadth and depth grew following two AZD1222 doses.

V was trimmed by 2 bases and J by 4 bases, leaving 17 bases between them. The CDR3 sequence is 16 residues long. Germline V CDR1 and CDR2: ENHRY, SYGVKD. Sequencing used immunoSEQ multiplex PCR; TCRdb keeps in-frame clones, though not all of them. Of about 110,000 clones detected, roughly 87% appear once; the ten largest clones hold 2.5% to 3.5%. Turning to this clone: Its antigen is unknown.

This sequence joins TRBV10-3 and TRBJ1-1, with D possibly TRBD1 on 6 matching bases. The input for sequencing was peripheral blood, taken on day 0 of AZD1222 vaccination. The receptor's source is an adult in good health. The CDR3 here is CAISEIVGATSTEAFF. The CDR3 region has the DNA TGTGCCATCAGTGAGATCGTGGGGGCCACCAGCACTGAAGCTTTCTTT.